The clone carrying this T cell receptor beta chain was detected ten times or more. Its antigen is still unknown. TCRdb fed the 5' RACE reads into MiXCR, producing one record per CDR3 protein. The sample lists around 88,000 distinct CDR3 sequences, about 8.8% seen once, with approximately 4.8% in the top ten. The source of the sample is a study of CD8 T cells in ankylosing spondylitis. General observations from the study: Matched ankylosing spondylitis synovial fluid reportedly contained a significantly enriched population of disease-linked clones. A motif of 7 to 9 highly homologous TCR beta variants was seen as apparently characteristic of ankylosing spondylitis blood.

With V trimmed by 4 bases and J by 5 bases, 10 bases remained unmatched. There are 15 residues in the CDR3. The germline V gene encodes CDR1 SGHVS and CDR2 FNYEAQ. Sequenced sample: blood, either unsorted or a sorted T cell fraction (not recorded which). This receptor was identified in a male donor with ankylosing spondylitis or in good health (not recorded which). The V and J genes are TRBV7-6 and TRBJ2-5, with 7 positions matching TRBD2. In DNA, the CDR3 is TGTGCCAGCAGCTCTTCGACTAGCTCAGGGGAGACCCAGTACTTC. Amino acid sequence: CASSSSTSSGETQYF.